This TCR beta chain was observed in a study of identifying expanded T cells in peripheral blood. Profiled with immunoSEQ multiplex PCR; TCRdb holds only in-frame clones, not every one. The data contain 55,000 to 60,000 clones, around nine tenths of them seen just once; the ten biggest clones take up around 3.3%. The CDR3 length is 15 residues. CDR1 and CDR2 from the germline V gene are SGHTA and FQGNSA. J gave up 3 bases and V 6 bases, and 7 bases lay outside the gene matches. Collection occurred without any documented infections or immune events in donors. V gene TRBV7-2 combines with J gene TRBJ2-5, with 10 bases aligning to TRBD2. This receptor was obtained from a person aged 18 to 75 in good health. The sample consisted of blood. CDR3: CASSYTLAGEETQYF. CDR3 in DNA: TGTGCCAGCAGTTATACCCTAGCGGGAGAAGAGACCCAGTACTTC. Supplemented by reference TRBV7-2 and TRBJ2-5, the full variable domain reads GAGVSQSPSNKVTEKGKDVELRCDPISGHTALYWYRQSLGQGLEFLIYFQGNSAPDKSGLPSDRFSAERTGGSVSTLTIQRTQQEDSAVYLCASSYTLAGEETQYFGPGTRLLVL.